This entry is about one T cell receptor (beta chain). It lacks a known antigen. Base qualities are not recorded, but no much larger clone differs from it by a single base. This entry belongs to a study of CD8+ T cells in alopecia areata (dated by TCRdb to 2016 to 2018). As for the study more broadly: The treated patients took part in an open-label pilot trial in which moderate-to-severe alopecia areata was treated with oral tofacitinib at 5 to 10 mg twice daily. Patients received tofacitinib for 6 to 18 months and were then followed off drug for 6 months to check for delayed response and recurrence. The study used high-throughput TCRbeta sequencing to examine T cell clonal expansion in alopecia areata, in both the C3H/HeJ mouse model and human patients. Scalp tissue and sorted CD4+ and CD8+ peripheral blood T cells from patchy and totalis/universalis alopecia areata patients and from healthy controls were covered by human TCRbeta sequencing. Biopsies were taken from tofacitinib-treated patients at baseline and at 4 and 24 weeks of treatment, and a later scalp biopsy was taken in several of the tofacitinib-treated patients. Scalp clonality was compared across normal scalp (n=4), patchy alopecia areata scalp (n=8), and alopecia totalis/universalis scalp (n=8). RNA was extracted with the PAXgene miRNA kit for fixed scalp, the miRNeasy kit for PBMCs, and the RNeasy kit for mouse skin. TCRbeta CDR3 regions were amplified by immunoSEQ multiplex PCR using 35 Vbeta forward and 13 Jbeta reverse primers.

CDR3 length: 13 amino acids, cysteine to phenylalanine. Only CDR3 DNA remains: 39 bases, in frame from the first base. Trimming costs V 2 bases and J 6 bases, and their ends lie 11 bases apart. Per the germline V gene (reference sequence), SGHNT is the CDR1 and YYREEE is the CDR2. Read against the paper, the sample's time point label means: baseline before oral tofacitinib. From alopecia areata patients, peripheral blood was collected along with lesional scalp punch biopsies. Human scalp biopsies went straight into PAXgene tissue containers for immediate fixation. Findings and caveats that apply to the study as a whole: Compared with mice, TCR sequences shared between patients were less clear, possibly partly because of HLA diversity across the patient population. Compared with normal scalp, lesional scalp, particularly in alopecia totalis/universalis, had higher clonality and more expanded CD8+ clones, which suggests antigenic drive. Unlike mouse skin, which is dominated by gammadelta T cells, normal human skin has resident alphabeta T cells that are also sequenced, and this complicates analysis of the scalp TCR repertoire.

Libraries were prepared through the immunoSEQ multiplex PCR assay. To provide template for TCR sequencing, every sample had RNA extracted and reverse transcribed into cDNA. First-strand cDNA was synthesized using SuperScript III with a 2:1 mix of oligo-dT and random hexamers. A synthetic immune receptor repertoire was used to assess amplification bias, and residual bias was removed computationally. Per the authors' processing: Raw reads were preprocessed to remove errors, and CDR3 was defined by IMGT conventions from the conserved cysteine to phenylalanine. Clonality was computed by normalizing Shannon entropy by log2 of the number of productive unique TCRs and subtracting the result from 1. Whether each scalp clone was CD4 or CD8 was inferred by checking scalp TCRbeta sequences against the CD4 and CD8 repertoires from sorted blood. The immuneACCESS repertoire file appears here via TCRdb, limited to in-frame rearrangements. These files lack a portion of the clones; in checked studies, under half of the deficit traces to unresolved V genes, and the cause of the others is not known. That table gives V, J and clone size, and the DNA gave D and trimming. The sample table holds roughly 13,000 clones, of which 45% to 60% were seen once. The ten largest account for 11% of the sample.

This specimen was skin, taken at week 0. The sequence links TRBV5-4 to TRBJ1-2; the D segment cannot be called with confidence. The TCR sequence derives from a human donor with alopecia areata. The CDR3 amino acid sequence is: CASSFGWEDGYTF. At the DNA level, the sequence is TGTGCCAGCAGCTTCGGGTGGGAGGATGGCTACACCTTC.